The entry that follows covers one TCR beta chain sequence. The antigen remains unidentified. The CDR3 loop spans 17 amino acids. Trimming took 4 bases from V and 0 from J, leaving 18 bases between them. The V gene's germline CDR1 is MGHRA and CDR2 YSYEKL. The record originates from a study of cytomegalovirus exposure and HLA in healthy donors. Study as a whole: Unique TCRs from HLA-typed donors, about 78 million of them, were held in an early data release.

It was with 60 Vbeta and 13 Jbeta primers that the PCR ran. Some clones are missing from TCRdb's copy, which holds only in-frame ones; the method was immunoSEQ multiplex PCR. The sample shows some 130,000 clones, around 80% of them seen only once. Study-wide points: Trimming of TCR beta V- and J-genes showed a link, identified in a later analysis, to a missense DCLRE1C variant.

The receptor's source is a female donor in good health and CMV-seronegative. Sequencing used PBMCs. V and J are TRBV4-1 and TRBJ1-2; unclear D gene. CDR3 in DNA: TGCGCCAGCAGCCGGATGCTATCGAGGGTATCTAACTATGGCTACACCTTC. It codes for CASSRMLSRVSNYGYTF.